One and the same sample provided the 13 T cell receptor beta chains below, sequenced in a study of patients and donors after allogeneic stem cell transplantation. TCRdb reprocessed the RT-PCR reads with MiXCR, giving one entry per CDR3 protein. The table shows hundreds of thousands of distinct CDR3 sequences, with 16% occurring only once. Material for sequencing was blood, either unsorted or a sorted T cell fraction (not recorded which). The receptors stem from a human donor who was either an allogeneic HSCT recipient or a stem cell or donor lymphocyte infusion donor (not recorded which). It is not recorded whose cells these are; they may come from a transplant donor.

This chain uses TRBV28 with TRBJ1-6; 10 nucleotides line up with TRBD1. The CDR3 contains 14 residues. J gave up 12 bases and V 10 bases, and 12 bases lay outside the gene matches. In germline, CDR1 is MDHEN, CDR2 SYDVKM. CDR3 in amino acids: CATMGGQGFLPLHF. CDR3 DNA: TGTGCCACCATGGGGGGACAGGGGTTTTTACCCCTCCACTTT.

This clonotype turned up a few times. The chain has TRBV5-1 and TRBJ2-6; D unresolved. Trimming pared 4 bases from V and 1 base from J, leaving 9 bases between. The V gene's germline CDR1 is SGHRS and CDR2 YFSETQ. There are 15 residues in the CDR3. The CDR3 is CASSPSTSGANVLTF. DNA for the CDR3: TGCGCCAGCAGCCCTTCGACGTCTGGGGCCAACGTCCTGACTTTC.

The table lists this clonotype with a few counts. V is TRBV3-1 and J is TRBJ2-7; D gene unclear. This CDR3 is 14 amino acids long. Per the germline V gene, CDR1 is LGHDT and CDR2 is YNNKEL (reference sequence). The germline V and J ends were trimmed by 0 bases and 1 base, with 7 bases remaining between them. The CDR3 reads CASSQDPRSYEQYF. The CDR3 nucleotides are TGTGCCAGCAGCCAAGATCCTCGATCCTACGAGCAGTACTTC.

This clonotype has only a few counts. This chain joins TRBV20-1 and TRBJ2-3; 9 nucleotides agree with TRBD2. The CDR3 has 16 amino acids. The V segment lost 0 bases and the J segment 2 bases; nucleotides outside the gene matches: 6. The germline V gene has CDR1 DFQATT and CDR2 SNEGSKA (reference sequence). For the CDR3, the DNA is TGCAGTGCTAGAGATCCCAGACTAGCGGTCACAGATACGCAGTATTTT. This sequence encodes CSARDPRLAVTDTQYF.

This clonotype was counted between two and nine times. The J gene is TRBJ2-2, the V gene TRBV24-1; 11 bases map to TRBD2. The V gene's germline CDR1 is KGHDR and CDR2 SFDVKD. J was trimmed by 5 bases and V by 2 bases; bases with no gene match: 0. The length of the CDR3 is 15 residues. The CDR3 bases are TGTGCCACCAGTGATTGGACTAGCGGGACCGGGGAGCTGTTTTTT. This translates into CATSDWTSGTGELFF.

This chain links TRBV4-2 with TRBJ2-2, with D tentatively TRBD1 (6 bases). Trimming took 3 bases from V and 5 from J, leaving 22 bases between them. CDR3 size: 18 residues. Germline V gene lookup returns CDR1 LGHNA and CDR2 YNFKEQ. The CDR3 is CASSHIPTKGDGTGELFF. Here the CDR3 DNA reads TGTGCCAGCAGCCATATCCCCACCAAGGGGGATGGGACCGGGGAGCTGTTTTTT.

This clonotype was counted a few times. The chain is built from TRBV27 and TRBJ1-6, with 10 bases aligning to TRBD1. V lost 10 bases and J lost 2; bases outside the gene matches: 11. CDR3 length: 17 residues. The germline V gene encodes CDR1 MNHEY and CDR2 SMNVEV (reference sequence). The CDR3 sequence: CAIPRGQGSTYNSPLHF. Written as DNA, the CDR3 is TGTGCCATCCCCAGGGGACAGGGGTCCACCTATAATTCACCCCTCCACTTT.

V is TRBV5-7 and J is TRBJ2-7; D gene uncertain. TRBV5-7 is sorted into the ORF group, with uncertain function. The V gene lost 3 bases and the J gene lost 3 bases, with 7 bases spanning the gap. CDR3 length equals 12 residues. The CDR3 loop reads CASSYDLYEQYF. The DNA for the CDR3 is TGTGCCAGCAGCTATGACCTCTACGAGCAGTACTTC.

The chain couples TRBV12-3 or TRBV12-4 to TRBJ2-5, with unresolved D. This CDR3 contains 12 residues. With 7 bases removed from V and 2 bases from J, the gap between germline ends came to 8 bases. The CDR3 protein is CASTWLQETQYF. The CDR3, as DNA: TGTGCCAGCACTTGGTTACAAGAGACCCAGTACTTC.

V usage is TRBV20-1 and J usage is TRBJ2-7, with D hard to call. Trimming removed 3 bases from V and 5 bases from J, with 14 bases in between. CDR3 length: 13 amino acids. Germline CDR1 is DFQATT and CDR2 is SNEGSKA (reference sequence). CDR3 sequence reads: CSARGFNVNEQYF. CDR3 coding DNA: TGCAGTGCTAGGGGGTTTAACGTGAACGAGCAGTACTTC.

This clonotype was detected a few times. The chain recombines TRBV2 with TRBJ1-3, with D perhaps TRBD1 (5 bases). Looked up from germline, CDR1 is SNHLY and CDR2 is FYNNEI. The CDR3 extends over 14 amino acids. The V and J ends lost 6 bases and 5 bases respectively, with 14 bases between them. CDR3 sequence: CASSDQGIRNTIYF. CDR3 nucleotide sequence: TGTGCCAGCAGCGATCAGGGTATCAGAAACACCATATATTTT.

This clonotype has just a few counts. This sequence joins TRBV15 and TRBJ2-1; no definite D call. The CDR3 length is 16 residues. Between the trimmed V and J ends, which lost 0 bases and 4 bases, there was a span of 13 bases. CDR1 and CDR2 from the germline V gene are LNHNV and YYDKDF (reference sequence). The CDR3 loop is CATSRDRAEAYNEQFF. The CDR3 DNA reads as TGTGCCACCAGCAGAGACCGCGCCGAAGCTTACAATGAGCAGTTCTTC.

The rearrangement joins TRBV7-9 to TRBJ2-1; maybe TRBD2 (5 bases). The germline CDR1 and CDR2 sequences are SEHNR and FQNEAQ (reference sequence). The CDR3 runs to 15 residues. V gave up 6 bases and J gave up 3 bases, with 15 bases separating them. CDR3 sequence: CASSSSSHFYNEQFF. The CDR3 DNA reads as TGTGCCAGCAGTTCTAGCTCCCACTTCTACAATGAGCAGTTCTTC.